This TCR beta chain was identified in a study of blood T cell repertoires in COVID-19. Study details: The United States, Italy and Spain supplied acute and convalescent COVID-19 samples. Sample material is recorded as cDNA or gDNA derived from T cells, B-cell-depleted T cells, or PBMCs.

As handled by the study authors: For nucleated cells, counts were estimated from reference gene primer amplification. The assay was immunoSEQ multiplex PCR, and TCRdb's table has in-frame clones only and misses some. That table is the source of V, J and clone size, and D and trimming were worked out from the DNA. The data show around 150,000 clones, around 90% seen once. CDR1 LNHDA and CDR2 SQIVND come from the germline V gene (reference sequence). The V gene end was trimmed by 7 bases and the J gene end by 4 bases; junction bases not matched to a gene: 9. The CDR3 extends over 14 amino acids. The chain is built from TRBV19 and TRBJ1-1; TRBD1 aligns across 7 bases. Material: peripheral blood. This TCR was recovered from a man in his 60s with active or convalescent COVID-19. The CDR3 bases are TGTGCCAGTACCCCAGGGGGGTTGAGCACTGAAGCTTTCTTT. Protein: CASTPGGLSTEAFF. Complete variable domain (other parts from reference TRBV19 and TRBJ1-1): DGGITQSPKYLFRKEGQNVTLSCEQNLNHDAMYWYRQDPGQGLRLIYYSQIVNDFQKGDIAEGYSVSREKKESFPLTVTSAQKNPTAFYLCASTPGGLSTEAFFGQGTRLTVV.